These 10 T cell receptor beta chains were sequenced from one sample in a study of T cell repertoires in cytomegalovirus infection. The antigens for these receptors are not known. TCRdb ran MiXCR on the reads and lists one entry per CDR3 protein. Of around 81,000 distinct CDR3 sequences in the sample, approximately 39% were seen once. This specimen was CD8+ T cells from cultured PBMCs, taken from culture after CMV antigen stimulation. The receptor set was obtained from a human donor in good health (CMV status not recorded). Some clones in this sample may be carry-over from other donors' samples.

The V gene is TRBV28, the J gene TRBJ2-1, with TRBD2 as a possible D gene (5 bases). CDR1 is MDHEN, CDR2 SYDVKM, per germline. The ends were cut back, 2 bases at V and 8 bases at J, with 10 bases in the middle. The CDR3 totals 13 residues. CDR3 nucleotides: TGTGCCAGCAGTTTAACGAGGGCGGATGAGCAGTTCTTC. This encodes CASSLTRADEQFF.

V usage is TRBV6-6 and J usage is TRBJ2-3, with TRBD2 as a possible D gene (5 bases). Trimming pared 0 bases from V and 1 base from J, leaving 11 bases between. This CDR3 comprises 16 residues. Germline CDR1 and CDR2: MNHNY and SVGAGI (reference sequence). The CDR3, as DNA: TGTGCCAGCAGTTACTCGATAGCGACGCGCACAGATACGCAGTATTTT. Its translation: CASSYSIATRTDTQYF.

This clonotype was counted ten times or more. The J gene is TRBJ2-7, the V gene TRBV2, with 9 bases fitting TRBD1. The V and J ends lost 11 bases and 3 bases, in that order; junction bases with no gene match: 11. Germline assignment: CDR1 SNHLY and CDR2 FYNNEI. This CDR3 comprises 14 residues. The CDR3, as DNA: TGTGCCTCCGACGCCGGGACAGGGTTCTACGAGCAGTACTTC. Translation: CASDAGTGFYEQYF. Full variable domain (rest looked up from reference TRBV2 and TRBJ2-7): EPEVTQTPSHQVTQMGQEVILRCVPISNHLYFYWYRQILGQKVEFLVSFYNNEISEKSEIFDDQFSVERPDGSNFTLKIRSTKLEDSAMYFCASDAGTGFYEQYFGPGTRLTVT.

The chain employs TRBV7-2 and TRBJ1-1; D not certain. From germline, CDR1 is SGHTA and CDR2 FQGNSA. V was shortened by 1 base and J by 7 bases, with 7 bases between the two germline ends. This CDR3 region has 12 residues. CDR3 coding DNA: TGTGCCAGCAGCTTAGGGCGGGGTGAAGCTTTCTTT. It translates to CASSLGRGEAFF. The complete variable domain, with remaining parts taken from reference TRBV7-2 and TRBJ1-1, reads GAGVSQSPSNKVTEKGKDVELRCDPISGHTALYWYRQSLGQGLEFLIYFQGNSAPDKSGLPSDRFSAERTGGSVSTLTIQRTQQEDSAVYLCASSLGRGEAFFGQGTRLTVV.

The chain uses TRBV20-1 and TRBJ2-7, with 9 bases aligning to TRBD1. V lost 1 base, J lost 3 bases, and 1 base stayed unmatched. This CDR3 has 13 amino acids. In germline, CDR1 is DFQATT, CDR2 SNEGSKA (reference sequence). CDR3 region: CSARGTGVYEQYF. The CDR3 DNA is TGCAGTGCTAGAGGGACAGGGGTCTACGAGCAGTACTTC.

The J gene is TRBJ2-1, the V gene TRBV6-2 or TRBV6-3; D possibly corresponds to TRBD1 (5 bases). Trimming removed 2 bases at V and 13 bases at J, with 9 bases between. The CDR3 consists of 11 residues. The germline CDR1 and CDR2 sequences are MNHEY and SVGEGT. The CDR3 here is CASSYMTDQFF. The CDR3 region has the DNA TGTGCCAGCAGTTACATGACAGATCAGTTCTTC.

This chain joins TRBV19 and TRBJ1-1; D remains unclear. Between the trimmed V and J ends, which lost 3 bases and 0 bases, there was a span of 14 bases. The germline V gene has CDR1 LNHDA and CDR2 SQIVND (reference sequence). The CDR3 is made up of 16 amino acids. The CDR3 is CASSIGQTLMNTEAFF. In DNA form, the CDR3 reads TGTGCCAGTAGTATTGGGCAGACTCTGATGAACACTGAAGCTTTCTTT.

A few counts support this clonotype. DNA of the CDR3: TGTGCCAGCAGTTTGTATCAGGCCAGCACAGATACGCAGTATTTT. It is translated as CASSLYQASTDTQYF. The chain uses TRBV12-3 or TRBV12-4 and TRBJ2-3; D is undetermined. V lost 3 bases, J lost 0 bases, and 10 bases lay in between. The CDR3 contains 15 residues.

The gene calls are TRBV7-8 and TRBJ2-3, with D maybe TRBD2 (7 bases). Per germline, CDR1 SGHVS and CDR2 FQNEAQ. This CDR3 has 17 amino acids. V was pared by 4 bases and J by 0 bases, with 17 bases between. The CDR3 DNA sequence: TGTGCCAGCAGCTCGCCGGGGGGCGGGCGTAGCACAGATACGCAGTATTTT. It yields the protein CASSSPGGGRSTDTQYF.

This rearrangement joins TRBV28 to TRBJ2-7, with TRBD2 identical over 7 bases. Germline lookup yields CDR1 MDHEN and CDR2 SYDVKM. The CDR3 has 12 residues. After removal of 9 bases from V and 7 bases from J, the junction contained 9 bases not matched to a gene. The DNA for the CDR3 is TGTGCCAGTCGGACTAGTTCGAGGGAGCAGTACTTC. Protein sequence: CASRTSSREQYF.